These T cell receptor beta chains were read from a single sample in a study of blood T cell repertoires in COVID-19. Only in-frame clones appear in the TCRdb table, and some are missing; sequencing was by immunoSEQ multiplex PCR. The table has 140,000 or so clones, roughly 79% seen once. Specimen: peripheral blood. The origin of the receptors is a human donor in a cohort sampled during active COVID-19. Each CDR3 is given with its conserved first and last residue. D genes are given only for firm matches. A row's size may be missing; if present it is once, few, many or a size class.

size	V	J	D	DNA	CDR3
.	TRBV23-1	TRBJ1-5	TRBD1	TGCGCCAGCAGTCAATCAAATCTTTGCCAGGGGGTCGGTCAGCCCCAGCATTTT	CASSQSNLCQGVGQPQHF
.	TRBV9	TRBJ2-1	TRBD2	TGTGCCAGCAGCCCACCGTCGGGAGGGCCGGAGGAGCAGTTCTTC	CASSPPSGGPEEQFF
.	TRBV5-1	TRBJ2-2	TRBD1	TGCGCCAGCAGCACGTTGCCGTCCGGGACAGGGGACACCGGGGAGCTGTTTTTT	CASSTLPSGTGDTGELFF
.	TRBV18	TRBJ2-3	.	TGTGCCAGCTCACCGGGGCGGTCAGATACGCAGTATTTT	CASSPGRSDTQYF
.	TRBV5-1	TRBJ2-3	TRBD1	TGCGCCAGCAGCTCCGGGACAGGGGGCACAGATACGCAGTATTTT	CASSSGTGGTDTQYF
.	TRBV28	TRBJ2-2	TRBD1	TGTGCCAGCAGATCGCAGGGGGCGGGCACCGGGGAGCTGTTTTTT	CASRSQGAGTGELFF
.	TRBV2	TRBJ1-2	TRBD1	TGTGCCAGCACCGAGAATAGGGCAGGGGGCAAGAATGGCTACACCTTC	CASTENRAGGKNGYTF
.	TRBV6-5	TRBJ2-7	.	TGTGCCAGCAGCAGCGGAGGGACGCACTCCTACGAGCAGTACTTC	CASSSGGTHSYEQYF
few	TRBV18	TRBJ1-5	.	TGTGCCAGCTCACGACAGGACAATCAGCCCCAGCATTTT	CASSRQDNQPQHF
.	TRBV28	TRBJ2-6	.	TGTGCCAGCAGTTTATACCCAGGTCTTCGGGACTCTGGGGCCAACGTCCTGACTTTC	CASSLYPGLRDSGANVLTF
.	TRBV9	TRBJ1-2	.	TGTGCCAGCAGCGTAGAACAGGATGGGTATGGCTACACCTTC	CASSVEQDGYGYTF
.	TRBV19	TRBJ2-2	.	TGTGCCACCCCCCCGGGCGGGGAGCTGTTTTTT	CATPPGGELFF
.	TRBV6-5	TRBJ2-7	.	TGTGCCAGCGGGGAGGGGGGCAAGTACGTCTACGAGCAGTACTTC	CASGEGGKYVYEQYF
.	TRBV5-6	TRBJ2-7	TRBD2	TGTGCCAGCAGCTTGGATCTAGCGGGAGGGCTCCACGAGCAGTACTTC	CASSLDLAGGLHEQYF
.	TRBV19	TRBJ2-2	TRBD1	TGTGCCAGTAGTCAAACACCCCGGGACAGGGGGCTAGGTTCCGGGGAGCTGTTTTTT	CASSQTPRDRGLGSGELFF
once	TRBV5-1	TRBJ1-4	TRBD1	TGCGCCAGCAGCTTGGGACAGGGCGGCGAAAAACTGTTTTTT	CASSLGQGGEKLFF
.	TRBV6-6	TRBJ2-6	.	TGTGCCAGCATTGGACAGAACTCTGGGGCCAACGTCCTGACTTTC	CASIGQNSGANVLTF
many	TRBV7-9	TRBJ1-1	.	TGTGCCAGCAGCTTACGGGGAAGGGACACTGAAGCTTTCTTT	CASSLRGRDTEAFF
.	TRBV2	TRBJ2-1	.	TGTGCCAGCAGTAAGACTGACAATGAGCAGTTCTTC	CASSKTDNEQFF
many	TRBV29-1	TRBJ2-6	.	TGCAGCGCCACTGAGGGCTCTGGGGCCAACGTCCTGACTTTC	CSATEGSGANVLTF
few	TRBV4-2	TRBJ2-3	.	TGTGCCAGCAGGTGCAAAATACGGTGTCGTGGCACAGATACGCAGTATTTT	CASRCKIRCRGTDTQYF
.	TRBV2	TRBJ2-7	.	TGTGCCAGCAGGACCACCGGGACAAGGAATAGCTACGAGCAGTACTTC	CASRTTGTRNSYEQYF
.	TRBV5-6	TRBJ2-7	.	TGTGCCAGCAGAACGCTAGGGGGACGGGCCTACGAGCAGTACTTC	CASRTLGGRAYEQYF
.	TRBV29-1	TRBJ2-5	TRBD1	TGCAGCGTTGAAGGTAACCGGGACAGGGCCACCCAGTACTTC	CSVEGNRDRATQYF
.	TRBV5-1	TRBJ2-2	.	TGCGCCAGCAGCTTGCGTGGGGGCCTTGGGGCCGGGGAGCTGTTTTTT	CASSLRGGLGAGELFF
.	TRBV5-1	TRBJ1-3	.	TGCGCCAGCAGCTTGGGAGGGGGTACAAACACCATATATTTT	CASSLGGGTNTIYF
.	TRBV28	TRBJ2-7	TRBD2	TGTGCCAGCAGTGATCTCGGGACTACCTACTACGAGCAGTACTTC	CASSDLGTTYYEQYF
.	TRBV2	TRBJ1-2	TRBD1	TGTGCCAGCAGACTGACAGGGCGCTATGGCTACACCTTC	CASRLTGRYGYTF
.	TRBV7-2	TRBJ1-1	.	TGTGCCAGCAGCAGACGACAGAGTCGTACTGAAGCTTTCTTT	CASSRRQSRTEAFF
once	TRBV6-2/TRBV6-3	TRBJ1-5	TRBD1	TGTGCCAGCAGTTACCGAAGAACAGGGGGTGGCAATCAGCCCCAGCATTTT	CASSYRRTGGGNQPQHF
.	TRBV29-1	TRBJ1-2	TRBD1	TGCAGCGTTGGGAGGGACAGGGGAACCTCTAACTATGGCTACACCTTC	CSVGRDRGTSNYGYTF
.	TRBV28	TRBJ2-5	.	TGTGCCAGCAGTCTGATGGGACGGACGCGGGGAGAGACCCAGTACTTC	CASSLMGRTRGETQYF
.	TRBV10-3	TRBJ2-7	TRBD2	TGTGCCATCAGTGAGTTGTTAGCGGGAGGGAAGGACGAGCAGTACTTC	CAISELLAGGKDEQYF
.	TRBV6-6	TRBJ1-2	.	TGTGCCAGCAGTTACAGCCACGCAGGGGCCGACTATGGCTACACCTTC	CASSYSHAGADYGYTF
.	TRBV11-2	TRBJ2-1	TRBD2	TGTGCCAGCAGCCCCCGACTAGCGGGAGTGGTAGGCTCGTACAATGAGCAGTTCTTC	CASSPRLAGVVGSYNEQFF
.	TRBV7-9	TRBJ1-1	.	TGTGCCAGCAGCTCTCTTGGGGGACAAGGAAAAGCTTTCTTT	CASSSLGGQGKAFF
.	TRBV9	TRBJ2-2	TRBD2	TGTGCCAGCAGCGTAGACGTAGCGGGAGGGCGTACCGGGGAGCTGTTTTTT	CASSVDVAGGRTGELFF
once	TRBV7-3	TRBJ2-1	.	TGTGCCAGCAGCTCCGAGGGCAATGAGCAGTTCTTC	CASSSEGNEQFF
once	TRBV18	TRBJ2-3	TRBD1	TGTGCCAGCTCACAGGGTCTGGGACAGGGAGTAAATACGCAGTATTTT	CASSQGLGQGVNTQYF
few	TRBV19	TRBJ1-1	.	TGTGCCACAAACCCGCGCGAGGGCACTGAAGCTTTCTTT	CATNPREGTEAFF
.	TRBV5-1	TRBJ2-1	.	TGCGCCAGCAGTCCCGCGGAGTTCTCCTACAATGAGCAGTTCTTC	CASSPAEFSYNEQFF
.	TRBV27	TRBJ2-7	.	TGTGCCAGCCAACGATCGGCGGGTGGTCTCGGGGAGCAGTACTTC	CASQRSAGGLGEQYF
.	TRBV6-5	TRBJ1-3	.	TGTGCCAGCAGTTACGACAGGCCCCCTGGAAACACCATATATTTT	CASSYDRPPGNTIYF
.	TRBV24-1	TRBJ2-1	.	TGTGCCACCAGTGACCCTTCACAGGCCGGCTCCTACAATGAGCAGTTCTTC	CATSDPSQAGSYNEQFF
.	TRBV11-2	TRBJ2-7	TRBD2	TGTGCCACCAAGTTCTCTAGCGGAGGATACGAGCAGTACTTC	CATKFSSGGYEQYF
.	TRBV7-2	TRBJ2-6	.	TGTGCCAGCAGCCCCGGGATCTCTGGGGCCAACGTCCTGACTTTC	CASSPGISGANVLTF
.	TRBV13	TRBJ2-7	.	TGTGCCAGCAGCTTAGGAATCCGGGATTTCGAGCAGTACTTC	CASSLGIRDFEQYF
.	TRBV2	TRBJ2-7	TRBD1	TGTGCCAGCACCGGGACAGGGGTCTACGAGCAGTACTTC	CASTGTGVYEQYF
.	TRBV6-1	TRBJ2-1	TRBD2	TGTGCCAGCAGTGGGGCCCGACTAGCGGTATACAATGAGCAGTTCTTC	CASSGARLAVYNEQFF